This T cell receptor beta chain came from a study of blood T cell repertoires in COVID-19. Study background: The United States, Italy and Spain provided the acute and convalescent COVID-19 samples. The cDNA or gDNA used as material had been derived from T cells, B-cell-depleted T cells, or PBMCs.

V lost 3 bases, J lost 0 bases, and 13 bases lay in between. Germline loops: CDR1 SGHRS, CDR2 YFSETQ. This CDR3 contains 15 residues. As handled by the study authors: The authors estimated nucleated cell counts from reference gene primer amplification. TCRdb keeps only in-frame clones here, not all; method: immunoSEQ multiplex PCR. D and trimming come from the DNA, and the V and J calls and clone size come from that table. Among some 120,000 clones, 70% to 85% were seen once, and the ten largest hold roughly an eighth. Source material: peripheral blood. The chain combines TRBV5-1 with TRBJ2-7; D is possibly TRBD2 (6 bases). This clonotype was obtained from a woman in her sixties with acute or convalescent COVID-19. CDR3 sequence: CASSYLGGSSYEQYF. The CDR3 nucleotides are TGCGCCAGCAGCTACTTGGGGGGAAGCTCCTACGAGCAGTACTTC.